The 17 T cell receptor beta chains in this list originate from one sample, sequenced in a study of blood T cell repertoires in COVID-19. The data were produced by immunoSEQ multiplex PCR, yet TCRdb's version contains in-frame clones alone and is incomplete. Of almost 100,000 clones in the sample, about 89% were seen once. The sample consisted of peripheral blood. The receptors stem from a man aged 45-65 years with acute or convalescent COVID-19.

In DNA form, the CDR3 reads TGTGCCAGCAGTGAAACAGGGGCAGGTTATGGCTACACCTTC. Translated: CASSETGAGYGYTF. The chain carries TRBV6-1 and TRBJ1-2, with 7 bases matching TRBD1. Germline V gene sequence: CDR1 MNHNS, CDR2 SASEGT. The J segment lost 5 bases and the V segment lost 2 bases, leaving 5 bases of the junction unmatched. The CDR3 runs to 14 residues.

This clone was picked up a small number of times. This sequence joins TRBV4-2 and TRBJ2-1, with TRBD2 matching over 10 bases. Germline-derived CDR1 and CDR2 are LGHNA and YNFKEQ. The CDR3 loop spans 17 amino acids. The J segment lost 4 bases and the V segment lost 0 bases, leaving 6 bases of the junction unmatched. In DNA, the CDR3 is TGTGCCAGCAGCCAAGACCAGAAGACTAGCGGGTACAATGAGCAGTTCTTC. Its protein is CASSQDQKTSGYNEQFF.

The chain uses TRBV5-1 and TRBJ1-1; D not resolved. Per the germline V gene, CDR1 is SGHRS and CDR2 is YFSETQ. Trimming left V 4 bases short and J 4 bases short, with 14 bases between. The length of the CDR3 is 14 residues. The CDR3, as DNA: TGCGCCAGCAGCATCAACGGGGAAGGCACTGAAGCTTTCTTT. This translates into CASSINGEGTEAFF.

The J gene is TRBJ2-1, the V gene TRBV24-1; perhaps TRBD1 as D (6 bases). Germline assignment: CDR1 KGHDR and CDR2 SFDVKD. This CDR3 is 15 amino acids long. The V gene lost 6 bases and the J gene lost 0 bases, with 11 bases spanning the gap. CDR3 DNA sequence: TGTGCCACCAGTCCAGGACAGCACTCCTACAATGAGCAGTTCTTC. Protein sequence: CATSPGQHSYNEQFF.

V usage is TRBV10-1 and J usage is TRBJ1-2; no reliable D call. V was clipped by 4 bases and J by 2 bases, with 8 bases between them. This CDR3 spans 13 amino acids. Per germline, CDR1 WNHNN and CDR2 SYGVQD (reference sequence). CDR3 nucleotides: TGCGCCAGCAGTGTATCAGCGAACTATGGCTACACCTTC. Its translation is CASSVSANYGYTF.

This chain links TRBV11-3 with TRBJ2-3, with 7 bases aligning to TRBD2. The CDR3 is 15 amino acids. Losses at the gene ends were 11 bases for V and 0 bases for J; bases not matched to a gene: 11. The germline gives CDR1 SGHNT, CDR2 YENEEA. For the CDR3, the DNA is TGTGCCTCGTCCACTCTAGCGGATAGCACAGATACGCAGTATTTT. Translation: CASSTLADSTDTQYF.

CDR3 nucleotides: TGTGCCAGCTCCCTAGCGGCGAACACCGGGGAGCTGTTTTTT. Protein: CASSLAANTGELFF. The chain carries TRBV9 and TRBJ2-2; TRBD2 aligns across 7 bases. After removal of 7 bases from V and 0 bases from J, the junction contained 3 bases not matched to a gene. CDR3 size: 14 residues. Germline V CDR1 and CDR2: SGDLS, YYNGEE.

The V and J genes are TRBV19 and TRBJ1-2, with a tentative D call TRBD1 (6 bases). Per the germline V gene, CDR1 is LNHDA and CDR2 is SQIVND (reference sequence). With 3 bases removed from V and 6 bases from J, the gap between germline ends came to 17 bases. The CDR3 runs to 15 residues. The CDR3 reads CASSMSGVQGHGYTF. The CDR3 nucleotides read TGTGCCAGTAGTATGTCGGGTGTACAGGGCCATGGCTACACCTTC.

The chain is built from TRBV29-1 and TRBJ1-4; 10 nucleotides agree with TRBD1. The V gene end was trimmed by 6 bases and the J gene end by 10 bases; junction bases not matched to a gene: 8. CDR1 and CDR2 (germline): SQVTM, ANQGSEA. The CDR3 runs to 13 residues. CDR3 sequence (DNA): TGCAGCGTGATGACAGGGGGCGAGGGAAAACTGTTTTTT. Protein product: CSVMTGGEGKLFF.

The rearrangement links TRBV23-1 to TRBJ1-5; 11 bases align to TRBD1. TRBV23-1 is flagged as an ORF with uncertain function. The CDR3 is 20 amino acids. J lost 0 bases, V lost 8 bases, and 18 bases had no gene match. CDR3 DNA: TGCGCCAGCGATTTTAGCCTCCGGGACAGGGGGTCCTATAGCAATCAGCCCCAGCATTTT. Encoded protein: CASDFSLRDRGSYSNQPQHF.

The chain recombines TRBV2 with TRBJ1-1; the D gene is possibly TRBD1 (6 bases). The V end lost 11 bases, the J end lost 5 bases, and 18 bases lay between the germline ends. Germline V CDR1 and CDR2: SNHLY, FYNNEI. The CDR3 covers 13 residues. Here the CDR3 reads CAGSKGGRTEAFF. CDR3 in DNA: TGTGCCGGCTCGAAGGGGGGGCGGACTGAAGCTTTCTTT.

The CDR3 nucleotides are TGTGCCAGCAGTGATTACGGGGTACGCAATCAGCCCCAGCATTTT. Translation: CASSDYGVRNQPQHF. The chain has TRBV2 and TRBJ1-5; unclear D gene. The V and J ends lost 3 bases and 2 bases respectively, with 11 bases between them. Germline CDR1 and CDR2: SNHLY and FYNNEI. This CDR3 spans 15 amino acids.

V gene TRBV19 combines with J gene TRBJ2-5; D unclear. Deletions cut 1 base from V and 1 base from J, with 10 bases between. This CDR3 is 15 amino acids long. Germline V gene data show CDR1 as LNHDA and CDR2 as SQIVND (reference sequence). The CDR3 nucleotides read TGTGCCAGTAGTATAGCTGGCCGTTCCCAAGAGACCCAGTACTTC. Translating it yields CASSIAGRSQETQYF.

The CDR3 DNA follows: TGCGCCAGCACGCCAGGGATCCATCAGCCCCAGCATTTT. This translates into CASTPGIHQPQHF. This chain joins TRBV23-1 and TRBJ1-5; a weak D match, TRBD1 (5 bases). TRBV23-1 is given ORF status, its function remaining uncertain. There are 13 residues in the CDR3. The V and J ends lost 7 bases and 5 bases respectively, with 12 bases between them.

The rearrangement links TRBV28 to TRBJ1-1, with a weak D call TRBD1 (6 bases). V lost 3 bases to trimming and J lost 1 base, with 9 bases between them. Germline V gene lookup returns CDR1 MDHEN and CDR2 SYDVKM. CDR3 length equals 14 residues. CDR3 DNA sequence: TGTGCCAGCAGTTTCCTACAGGGGAACACTGAAGCTTTCTTT. Translated: CASSFLQGNTEAFF.

V is TRBV27 and J is TRBJ2-1, with 10 positions matching TRBD2. V was pared by 2 bases and J by 5 bases, with 0 bases of the junction left unmatched. From germline, CDR1 is MNHEY and CDR2 SMNVEV (reference sequence). The CDR3 length is 14 residues. CDR3 residues: CASSLGLADNEQFF. DNA for the CDR3: TGTGCCAGCAGTTTAGGACTAGCGGACAATGAGCAGTTCTTC.

V and J are TRBV4-1 and TRBJ1-2; the match to TRBD1 covers 9 bases. The CDR3 is made up of 16 amino acids. V dropped 6 bases and J dropped 4; count of bases not matched to a gene: 12. Germline V lookup: CDR1 MGHRA, CDR2 YSYEKL. The CDR3 region is CASSSIQGATFYGYTF. The CDR3 DNA reads TGCGCCAGCAGTTCCATACAGGGGGCCACCTTCTATGGCTACACCTTC.